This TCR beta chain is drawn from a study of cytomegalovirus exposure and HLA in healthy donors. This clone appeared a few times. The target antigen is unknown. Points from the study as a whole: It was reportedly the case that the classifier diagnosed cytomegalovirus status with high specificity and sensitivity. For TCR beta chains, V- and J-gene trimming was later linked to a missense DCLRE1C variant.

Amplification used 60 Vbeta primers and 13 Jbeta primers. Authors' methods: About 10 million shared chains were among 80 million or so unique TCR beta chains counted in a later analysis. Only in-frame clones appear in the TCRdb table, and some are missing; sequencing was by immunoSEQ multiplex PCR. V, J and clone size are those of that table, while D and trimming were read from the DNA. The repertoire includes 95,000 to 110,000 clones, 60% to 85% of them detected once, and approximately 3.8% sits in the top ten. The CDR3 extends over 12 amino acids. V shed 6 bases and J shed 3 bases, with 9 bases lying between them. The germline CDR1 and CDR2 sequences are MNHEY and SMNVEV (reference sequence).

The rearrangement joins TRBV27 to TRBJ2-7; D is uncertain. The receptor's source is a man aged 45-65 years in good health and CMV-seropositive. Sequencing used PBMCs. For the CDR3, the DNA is TGTGCCAGCAGCCACCCCGGCTACGAGCAGTACTTC. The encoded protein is CASSHPGYEQYF.